What follows describes a single TCR beta chain. What it recognizes is unknown. Germline V gene lookup returns CDR1 LGHNA and CDR2 YSLEER. The CDR3 is made up of 15 amino acids. The trim removed 3 bases at V and 6 bases at J, leaving 9 bases unmatched. This specimen comes from a study of T cell responses to AZD1222 COVID-19 vaccine. Study-level information: Second doses were pooled across both intervals (about 4 or about 12 weeks).

Data came from immunoSEQ multiplex PCR; TCRdb stores just in-frame clones and leaves some out. The sample lists 98,000 or so clones, approximately 88% occurring once. Study-wide findings and caveats: Donors were largely white British and mainly female; clonal diversity was possibly underestimated.

This sample comprised peripheral blood, obtained on day 0 of AZD1222 vaccination. The sequence derives from an adult in good health. The chain couples TRBV4-3 to TRBJ2-7, with 9 bases lining up with TRBD1. The CDR3 bases are TGCGCCAGCAGCCAGTTCCTGGGACAGGGCCTCGAGCAGTACTTC. Translation gives CASSQFLGQGLEQYF.